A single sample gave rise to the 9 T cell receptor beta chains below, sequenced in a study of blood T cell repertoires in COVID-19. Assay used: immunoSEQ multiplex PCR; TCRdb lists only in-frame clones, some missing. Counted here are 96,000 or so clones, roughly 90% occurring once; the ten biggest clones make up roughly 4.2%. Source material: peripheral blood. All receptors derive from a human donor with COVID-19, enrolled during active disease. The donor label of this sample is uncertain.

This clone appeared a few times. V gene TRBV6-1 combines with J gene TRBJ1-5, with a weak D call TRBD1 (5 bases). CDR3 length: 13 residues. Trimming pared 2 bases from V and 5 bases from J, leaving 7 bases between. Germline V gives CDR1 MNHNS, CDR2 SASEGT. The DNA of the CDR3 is TGTGCCAGCAGTGAACAGGGTCATCAGCCCCAGCATTTT. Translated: CASSEQGHQPQHF.

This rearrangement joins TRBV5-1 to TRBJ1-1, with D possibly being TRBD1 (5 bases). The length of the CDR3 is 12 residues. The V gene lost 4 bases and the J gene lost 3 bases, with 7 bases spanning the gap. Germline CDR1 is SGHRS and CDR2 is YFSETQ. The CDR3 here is CASSGTYTEAFF. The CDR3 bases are TGCGCCAGCAGCGGGACTTACACTGAAGCTTTCTTT.

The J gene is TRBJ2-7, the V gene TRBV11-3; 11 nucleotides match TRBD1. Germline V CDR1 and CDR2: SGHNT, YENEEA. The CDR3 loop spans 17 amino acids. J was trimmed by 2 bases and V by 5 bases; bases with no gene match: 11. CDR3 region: CASSPPGWDRGTYEQYF. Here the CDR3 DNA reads TGTGCCAGCAGCCCCCCGGGGTGGGACAGGGGGACCTACGAGCAGTACTTC.

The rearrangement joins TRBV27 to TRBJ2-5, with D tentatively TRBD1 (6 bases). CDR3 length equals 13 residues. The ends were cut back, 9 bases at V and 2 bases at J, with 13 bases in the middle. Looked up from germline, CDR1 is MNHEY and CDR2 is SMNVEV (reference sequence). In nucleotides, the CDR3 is TGTGCCAGTACAAACAGGGCACAAGAGACCCAGTACTTC. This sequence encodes CASTNRAQETQYF.

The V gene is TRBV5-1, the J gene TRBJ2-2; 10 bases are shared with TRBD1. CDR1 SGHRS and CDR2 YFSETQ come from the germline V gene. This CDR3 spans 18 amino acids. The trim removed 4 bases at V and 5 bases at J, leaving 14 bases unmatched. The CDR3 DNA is TGCGCCAGCAGCCCCTATCTCCGGGACAGGGGCGGGACCGGGGAGCTGTTTTTT. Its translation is CASSPYLRDRGGTGELFF. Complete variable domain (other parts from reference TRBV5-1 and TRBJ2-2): KAGVTQTPRYLIKTRGQQVTLSCSPISGHRSVSWYQQTPGQGLQFLFEYFSETQRNKGNFPGRFSGRQFSNSRSEMNVSTLELGDSALYLCASSPYLRDRGGTGELFFGEGSRLTVL.

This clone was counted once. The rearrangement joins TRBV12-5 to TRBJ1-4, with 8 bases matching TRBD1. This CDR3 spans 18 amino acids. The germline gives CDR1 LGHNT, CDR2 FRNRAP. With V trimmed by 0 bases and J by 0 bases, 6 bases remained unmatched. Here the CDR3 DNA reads TGTGCTAGTGGTTTGGTTAGGGGACAGGACCCAACTAATGAAAAACTGTTTTTT. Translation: CASGLVRGQDPTNEKLFF.

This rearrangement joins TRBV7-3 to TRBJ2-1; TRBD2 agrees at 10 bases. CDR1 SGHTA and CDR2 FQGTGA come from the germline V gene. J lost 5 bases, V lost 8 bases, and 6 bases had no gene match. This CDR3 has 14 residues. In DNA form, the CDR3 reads TGTGCCAGCGGTAGAGCGGGGGGGCACAATGAGCAGTTCTTC. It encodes CASGRAGGHNEQFF.

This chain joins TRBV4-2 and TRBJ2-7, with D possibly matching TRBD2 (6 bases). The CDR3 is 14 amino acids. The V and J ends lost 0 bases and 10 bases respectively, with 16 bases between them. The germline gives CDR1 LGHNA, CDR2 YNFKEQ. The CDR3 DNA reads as TGTGCCAGCAGCCAAGATAGAGAAGCGGGTGATCAGTACTTC. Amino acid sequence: CASSQDREAGDQYF.

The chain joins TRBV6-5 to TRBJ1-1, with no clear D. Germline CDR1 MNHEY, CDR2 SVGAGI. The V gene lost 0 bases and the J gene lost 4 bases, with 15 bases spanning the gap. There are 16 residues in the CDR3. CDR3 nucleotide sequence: TGTGCCAGCAGTTACTCGAGTCGCCTGGGCCTCACTGAAGCTTTCTTT. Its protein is CASSYSSRLGLTEAFF.